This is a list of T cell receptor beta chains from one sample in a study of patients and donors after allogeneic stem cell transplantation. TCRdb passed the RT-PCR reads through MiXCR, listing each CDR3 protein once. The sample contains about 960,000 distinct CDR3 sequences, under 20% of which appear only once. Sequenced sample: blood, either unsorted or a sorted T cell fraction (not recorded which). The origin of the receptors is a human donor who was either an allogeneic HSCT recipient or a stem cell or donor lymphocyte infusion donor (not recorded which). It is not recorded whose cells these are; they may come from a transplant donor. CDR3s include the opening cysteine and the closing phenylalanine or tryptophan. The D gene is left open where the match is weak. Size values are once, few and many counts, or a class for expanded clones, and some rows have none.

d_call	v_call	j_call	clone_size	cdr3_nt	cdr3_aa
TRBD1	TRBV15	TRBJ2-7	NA	TGTGCCACCAGCAGAGATCGGACAGGGTTCTCGAGCTCCTACGAGCAGTACTTC	CATSRDRTGFSSSYEQYF
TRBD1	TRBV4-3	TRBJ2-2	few	TGCGCCAGCAGCCCCGGGACAGGGCTGAACACCGGGGAGCTGTTTTTT	CASSPGTGLNTGELFF
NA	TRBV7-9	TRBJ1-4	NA	TGTGCCAGCAGCCGGGGGGGAGTGGCTAATGAAAAACTGTTTTTT	CASSRGGVANEKLFF
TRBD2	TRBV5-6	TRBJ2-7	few	TGTGCCAGCAGCTTTCCGACTAGCGGGGGCAACGAGCAGTACTTC	CASSFPTSGGNEQYF
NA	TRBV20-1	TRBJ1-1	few	TGCAGTGCTAGAGCAGGGGAGGACACTGAAGCTTTCTTT	CSARAGEDTEAFF
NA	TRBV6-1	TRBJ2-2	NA	TGTGCCAGCAGTGAAGGGGGCGGGTACCCCGGGGAGCTGTTTTTT	CASSEGGGYPGELFF
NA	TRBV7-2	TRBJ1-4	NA	TGTGCCAGCAGCCGCACAGGGAGTGTAACTAATGAAAAACTGTTTTTT	CASSRTGSVTNEKLFF
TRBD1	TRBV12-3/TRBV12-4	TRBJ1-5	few	TGTGCCAGCACCTCAGGGGGCAGCACGAATCAGCCCCAGCATTTT	CASTSGGSTNQPQHF
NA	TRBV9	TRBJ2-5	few	TGTGCCAGCAGCGTAGAAGGCTGGTTATATCAGGAGACCCAGTACTTC	CASSVEGWLYQETQYF
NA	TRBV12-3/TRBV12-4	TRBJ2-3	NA	TGTGCCAGCAGTGGGCCGGGACAGACTAGCACAGATACGCTGTATTTT	CASSGPGQTSTDTLYF
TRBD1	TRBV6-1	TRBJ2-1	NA	TGTGCCAGCAGCGACAGGGGAGCTCCTAATGAGCAGTTCTTC	CASSDRGAPNEQFF
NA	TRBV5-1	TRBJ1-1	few	TGCGCCAGCAGCTTCAACATTGGGAAGAACACTGAAGCTTTCTTT	CASSFNIGKNTEAFF
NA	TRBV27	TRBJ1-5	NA	TGTGCCAGCAGTCCTCAGGGAGAAAATCAGCCCCAGCATTTT	CASSPQGENQPQHF
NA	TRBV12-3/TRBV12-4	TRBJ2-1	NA	TGTGCCAGCAGTTTAGGTGGGCCGGATGAGCAGTTCTTC	CASSLGGPDEQFF
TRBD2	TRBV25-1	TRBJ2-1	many	TGTGCCAGCACCGCACTAGCGGGAAGGGGTGAGCAGTTCTTC	CASTALAGRGEQFF
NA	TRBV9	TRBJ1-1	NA	TGTGCCAGCAGCGTAGATGGCTCCCGGAACACTGAAGCTTTCTTT	CASSVDGSRNTEAFF
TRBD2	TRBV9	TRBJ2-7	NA	TGTGCCAGCAGCGTAGATCCGGGAGGGCCCCTCGAGCAGTACTTC	CASSVDPGGPLEQYF
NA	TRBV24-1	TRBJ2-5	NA	TGTGCCACCAGTGATAGGGGTAACCAAGAGACCCAGTACTTC	CATSDRGNQETQYF
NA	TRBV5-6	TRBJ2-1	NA	TGTGCCAGCAGCTTCGGAGTTAACAATGAGCAGTTCTTC	CASSFGVNNEQFF
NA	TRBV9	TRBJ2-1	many	TGTGCCAGCAGCGTAGACAGCTCCTACAATGAGCAGTTCTTC	CASSVDSSYNEQFF
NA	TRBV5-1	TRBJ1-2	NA	TGCGCCAGCAGCCTGACATGGAACTATGGCTACACCTTC	CASSLTWNYGYTF
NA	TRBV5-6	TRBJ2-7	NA	TGTGCCAGCAGCTTGGAGGTTTCAGGCGTCTACGAGCAGTACTTC	CASSLEVSGVYEQYF
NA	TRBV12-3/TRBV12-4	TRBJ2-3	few	TGTGCCAGCAGTTTGGGGCAAAAAGGCGCAGATACGCAGTATTTT	CASSLGQKGADTQYF
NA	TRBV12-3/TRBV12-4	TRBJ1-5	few	TGTGCCAGCAGTTTTTCAGGTAGGGCAAATCAGCCCCAGCATTTT	CASSFSGRANQPQHF
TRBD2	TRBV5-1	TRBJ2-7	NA	TGCGCCAGCAGCTTGTTGACTAGCGGGGATGCCTACGAGCAGTACTTC	CASSLLTSGDAYEQYF
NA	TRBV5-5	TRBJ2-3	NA	TGTGCCAGCAGCCTTATCCCCTCAGATACGCAGTATTTT	CASSLIPSDTQYF
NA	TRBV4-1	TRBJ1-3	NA	TGCGCCAGCAGCCAAGAGGCCGGAGGAAACACCATATATTTT	CASSQEAGGNTIYF
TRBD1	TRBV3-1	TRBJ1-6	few	TGTGCCAGCAGCCAAGGGACAGGGACTAATTCACCCCTCCACTTT	CASSQGTGTNSPLHF
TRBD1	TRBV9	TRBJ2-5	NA	TGTGCCAGCAGCGAGACAGGGTTAGAGACCCAGTACTTC	CASSETGLETQYF
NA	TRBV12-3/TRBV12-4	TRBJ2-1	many	TGTGCCAGCAGTTTAGGAGAGGCGTACAATGAGCAGTTCTTC	CASSLGEAYNEQFF
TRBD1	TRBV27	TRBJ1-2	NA	TGTGCCAGCAGTCCAGAGGACAGGGATAGGGGGAACTATGGCTACACCTTC	CASSPEDRDRGNYGYTF
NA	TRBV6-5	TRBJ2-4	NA	TGTGCCAGCAGTTACTCGAGTATAGCCAAAAACATTCAGTACTTC	CASSYSSIAKNIQYF
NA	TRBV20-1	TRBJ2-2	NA	TGCAGTGCTTCCCGAAGAGCCGGGGAGCTGTTTTTT	CSASRRAGELFF
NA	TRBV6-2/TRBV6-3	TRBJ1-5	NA	TGTGCCAGCAGTTACCCACAGGGCACGGGGCAGCCCCAGCATTTT	CASSYPQGTGQPQHF
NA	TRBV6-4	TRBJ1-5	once	TGTGCCAGCAGTACAGGGAAGAGCAATCAGCCCCAGCATTTT	CASSTGKSNQPQHF
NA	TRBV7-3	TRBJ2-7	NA	TGTGCCAGCAGCTACGGAGTTGGATACGAGCAGTACTTC	CASSYGVGYEQYF
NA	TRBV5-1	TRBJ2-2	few	TGCGCCAGCAGCTTTAAACAGGGAGCCGGGGAGCTGTTTTTT	CASSFKQGAGELFF
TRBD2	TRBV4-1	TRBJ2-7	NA	TGCGCCAGCAGCCAAGGAGGGCGGGAGGGGAACTACGAGCAGTACTTC	CASSQGGREGNYEQYF
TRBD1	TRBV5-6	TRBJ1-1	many	TGTGCCAGCAGCTTAGACCCACAGGGGAAGACTGAAGCTTTCTTT	CASSLDPQGKTEAFF
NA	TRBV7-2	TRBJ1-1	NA	TGTGCCAGCAGCTTCGGCCAGAGTTTTAACACTGAAGCTTTCTTT	CASSFGQSFNTEAFF
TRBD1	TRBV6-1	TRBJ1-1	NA	TGTGCCAGCAGTCCAGCACTACGGACAGGGTGGACTGAAGCTCTCTTT	CASSPALRTGWTEALF
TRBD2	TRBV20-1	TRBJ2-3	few	TGCAGTGGGGCGGGAGAGGCAGATACGCAGTATTTT	CSGAGEADTQYF
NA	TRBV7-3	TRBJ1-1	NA	TGTGCCAGCAGCTTAATGGGGGGCGCTAGGGTCACTGAAGCTTTCTTT	CASSLMGGARVTEAFF
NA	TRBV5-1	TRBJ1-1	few	TGCGCCAGCAGCTCCGTAGGTGACAGGAACACTGAAGCTTTCTTT	CASSSVGDRNTEAFF